The next 30 T cell receptor beta chains were all read from a single sample in a study of cytotoxic CD8 clonotypes in ibrutinib-treated CLL. Repertoires were generated with immunoSEQ multiplex PCR, while TCRdb's copy carries only in-frame clones and drops some. Of approximately 74,000 clones listed, more than 75% are singletons. This specimen was PBMCs, taken at disease progression, from a patient treated with ibrutinib. Receptors were obtained from a human donor with chronic lymphocytic leukemia.

V usage is TRBV6-5 and J usage is TRBJ2-1, with unresolved D. With 8 bases removed from V and 8 bases from J, the gap between germline ends came to 7 bases. CDR3 size: 10 residues. Germline V gene data show CDR1 as MNHEY and CDR2 as SVGAGI. CDR3 coding DNA: TGTGCCAGCGGCCAGTATGAGCAGTTCTTC. This encodes CASGQYEQFF.

The chain carries TRBV11-2 and TRBJ1-6, with TRBD1 as a possible D gene (5 bases). The CDR3 loop spans 15 amino acids. Germline CDR1 reads SGHAT; CDR2 reads FQNNGV. Trimming took off 6 bases at V and 6 bases at J, with 15 bases between the two ends. CDR3 region: CASRERWGTNSPLHF. In nucleotides, the CDR3 is TGTGCCAGCAGGGAACGATGGGGGACTAATTCACCCCTCCACTTT.

This rearrangement joins TRBV6-6 to TRBJ1-6; D unresolved. Germline V gene sequence: CDR1 MNHNY, CDR2 SVGAGI (reference sequence). The ends were cut back, 6 bases at V and 5 bases at J, with 11 bases in the middle. The CDR3 covers 14 residues. The CDR3 reads CASRSSGDNSPLHF. Written as DNA, the CDR3 is TGTGCCAGCAGATCTTCCGGGGATAATTCACCCCTCCACTTT.

The chain combines TRBV30 with TRBJ1-4; TRBD1 is a possible D gene (5 bases). CDR3 length equals 13 residues. Per germline, CDR1 GTSNPN and CDR2 SVGIG (reference sequence). V was shortened by 0 bases and J by 8 bases, with 10 bases between the two germline ends. CDR3 protein: CAWSVRAGEKLFF. Here the CDR3 DNA reads TGTGCCTGGAGTGTACGGGCAGGGGAAAAACTGTTTTTT.

The chain employs TRBV2 and TRBJ2-1; the match to TRBD1 covers 9 bases. Germline V lookup: CDR1 SNHLY, CDR2 FYNNEI. With V trimmed by 5 bases and J by 4 bases, 12 bases remained unmatched. This CDR3 spans 17 amino acids. The CDR3 DNA reads TGTGCCAGCAGTCCTCTACAGGGGGCGAGACTATACAATGAGCAGTTCTTC. It encodes CASSPLQGARLYNEQFF.

This chain links TRBV5-8 with TRBJ2-7; 7 bases fit TRBD1. This CDR3 contains 13 residues. CDR1 and CDR2 from the germline V gene are SGHTS and YDEGEE. Trimming removed 1 base from V and 4 bases from J; junction bases left unmatched: 2. CDR3 sequence reads: CASSLRGLYEQYF. The CDR3, as DNA: TGTGCCAGCAGCTTGAGGGGGCTGTACGAGCAGTACTTC.

J is TRBJ2-1 and V is TRBV30; no clear D gene. From germline, CDR1 is GTSNPN and CDR2 SVGIG (reference sequence). The CDR3 extends over 17 amino acids. Between the trimmed V and J ends, which lost 0 bases and 0 bases, there was a span of 15 bases. CDR3 residues: CAWSVWQPQSSYNEQFF. The CDR3 region has the DNA TGTGCCTGGAGTGTATGGCAGCCCCAGAGCTCCTACAATGAGCAGTTCTTC.

The chain uses TRBV2 and TRBJ1-1; D unresolved. The CDR3 is made up of 12 amino acids. Germline values: CDR1 SNHLY, CDR2 FYNNEI. Trimming took 2 bases from V and 6 from J, leaving 7 bases between them. The CDR3 reads CASSERRSEAFF. CDR3 sequence (DNA): TGTGCCAGCAGTGAAAGGAGGTCTGAAGCTTTCTTT.

This rearrangement joins TRBV9 to TRBJ2-7; 7 nucleotides line up with TRBD2. The CDR3 contains 13 residues. Trimming took 3 bases from V and 3 from J; bases not matched to a gene: 3. Germline V gives CDR1 SGDLS, CDR2 YYNGEE. The CDR3 is CASSAPGGYEQYF. In DNA form, the CDR3 reads TGTGCCAGCAGCGCCCCGGGAGGCTACGAGCAGTACTTC.

The V and J genes are TRBV5-5 and TRBJ2-1; D gene uncertain. The germline gives CDR1 SGHKS, CDR2 YYEKEE (reference sequence). Trimming removed 0 bases from V and 10 bases from J, with 11 bases in between. The CDR3 extends over 13 amino acids. CDR3 residues: CASSLAEHSEQFF. The DNA for the CDR3 is TGTGCCAGCAGCTTGGCTGAACATTCAGAGCAGTTCTTC.

V and J are TRBV2 and TRBJ1-3, with no clear D. The CDR3 extends over 14 amino acids. Trimming left V 3 bases short and J 1 base short, with 7 bases between. The V gene's germline CDR1 is SNHLY and CDR2 FYNNEI. CDR3 nucleotide sequence: TGTGCCAGCAGTGAGGGGTTATCTGGAAACACCATATATTTT. This translates into CASSEGLSGNTIYF.

The rearrangement links TRBV4-2 to TRBJ2-3, with 12 positions matching TRBD2. Germline assignment: CDR1 LGHNA and CDR2 YNFKEQ. V gave up 1 base and J gave up 4 bases; unmatched junction bases: 3. This CDR3 has 16 amino acids. CDR3 region: CASSQASGRASDTQYF. In DNA form, the CDR3 reads TGTGCCAGCAGCCAAGCTAGCGGGAGGGCCTCAGATACGCAGTATTTT.

In DNA, the CDR3 is TGTGCCAGCAGCGGGACAGAGCACTTCTATGGCTACACCTTC. It yields the protein CASSGTEHFYGYTF. The rearrangement joins TRBV6-6 to TRBJ1-2; 7 nucleotides agree with TRBD1. The CDR3 sequence is 14 residues long. Germline V gives CDR1 MNHNY, CDR2 SVGAGI (reference sequence). Trimming at V came to 6 bases and at J to 4 bases, leaving 8 bases not matched to a gene.

The chain links TRBV4-1 to TRBJ1-2; tentative D call: TRBD1 (5 bases). The CDR3 is 15 amino acids. From germline, CDR1 is MGHRA and CDR2 YSYEKL. The V and J ends lost 0 bases and 1 base respectively, with 9 bases between them. CDR3 DNA sequence: TGCGCCAGCAGCCAAGAGCCAGGGCGTAACTATGGCTACACCTTC. This gives the protein CASSQEPGRNYGYTF.

The chain carries TRBV28 and TRBJ1-4; D gene unclear. The germline V and J ends were trimmed by 1 base and 4 bases, with 10 bases remaining between them. Per germline, CDR1 MDHEN and CDR2 SYDVKM. CDR3 length: 15 residues. The DNA of the CDR3 is TGTGCCAGCAGTTTATACTCCCGGGTTAATGAAAAACTGTTTTTT. Translated, it gives CASSLYSRVNEKLFF.

The rearrangement links TRBV7-6 to TRBJ1-2, with 8 bases fitting TRBD1. V lost 5 bases to trimming and J lost 3 bases; unmatched junction nucleotides: 14. Germline V gene sequence: CDR1 SGHVS, CDR2 FNYEAQ. The CDR3 spans 17 residues. This CDR3 is CASSPGQGRGRYYGYTF. In DNA form, the CDR3 reads TGTGCCAGCAGCCCCGGACAGGGCCGGGGGCGGTACTATGGCTACACCTTC.

This chain connects TRBV11-2 to TRBJ1-5, with a possible D match to TRBD1 (6 bases). In germline, CDR1 is SGHAT, CDR2 FQNNGV. V lost 4 bases and J lost 7, with 14 bases in between. This CDR3 has 14 amino acids. The CDR3 reads CASSYLGADQPQHF. CDR3 bases: TGTGCCAGCAGCTACCTGGGGGCGGACCAGCCCCAGCATTTT. The variable domain in full, with the rest retrieved from reference TRBV11-2 and TRBJ1-5, is EAGVAQSPRYKIIEKRQSVAFWCNPISGHATLYWYQQILGQGPKLLIQFQNNGVVDDSQLPKDRFSAERLKGVDSTLKIQPAKLEDSAVYLCASSYLGADQPQHFGDGTRLSIL.

The J gene is TRBJ2-7, the V gene TRBV4-1; TRBD1 agrees at 8 bases. CDR3 size: 15 residues. The J segment lost 4 bases and the V segment lost 2 bases, leaving 7 bases of the junction unmatched. CDR1 and CDR2 from the germline V gene are MGHRA and YSYEKL. CDR3 amino acids: CASSQRTGFEYEQYF. DNA of the CDR3: TGCGCCAGCAGCCAACGGACAGGGTTTGAGTACGAGCAGTACTTC.

The chain combines TRBV27 with TRBJ2-5; D is uncertain. Germline V gene data show CDR1 as MNHEY and CDR2 as SMNVEV (reference sequence). Trimming removed 0 bases from V and 2 bases from J, with 7 bases in between. The CDR3 is made up of 14 amino acids. The CDR3: CASSLSGFQETQYF. CDR3 bases: TGTGCCAGCAGTTTATCAGGCTTTCAAGAGACCCAGTACTTC.

This clone appeared a single time. The CDR3 here is CASTTGQVYEQYF. The CDR3, as DNA: TGTGCCAGCACCACGGGACAGGTTTACGAGCAGTACTTC. The chain carries TRBV28 and TRBJ2-7; 8 nucleotides line up with TRBD1. This CDR3 has 13 residues. Germline CDR1 is MDHEN and CDR2 is SYDVKM. After removal of 7 bases from V and 4 bases from J, the junction contained 6 bases not matched to a gene.

This chain links TRBV20-1 with TRBJ1-2, with no clear D. The CDR3 is 11 residues long. CDR1 is DFQATT, CDR2 SNEGSKA, per germline (reference sequence). V shed 4 bases and J shed 7 bases, with 10 bases lying between them. The CDR3 DNA follows: TGCAGTGCTACTGTTGCGGTTGGCTACACCTTC. Translating gives CSATVAVGYTF.

This chain uses TRBV19 with TRBJ2-6, with D possibly called TRBD1 or TRBD2 (5 bases each). This CDR3 comprises 16 residues. V lost 4 bases, J lost 0 bases, and 10 bases lay in between. The germline V gene has CDR1 LNHDA and CDR2 SQIVND (reference sequence). CDR3 amino acids: CASSRDGGSGANVLTF. For the CDR3, the DNA is TGTGCCAGTAGTAGGGACGGAGGCTCTGGGGCCAACGTCCTGACTTTC.

This clone was observed once. The V call is TRBV5-1, the J call TRBJ1-2; D is undetermined. There are 14 residues in the CDR3. V lost 5 bases and J 1 base, leaving 12 bases between the germline ends. Looked up from germline, CDR1 is SGHRS and CDR2 is YFSETQ. CDR3 nucleotide sequence: TGCGCCAGCAGGGGAGGAGGGTTTAACTATGGCTACACCTTC. Its protein is CASRGGGFNYGYTF. The full variable domain, its missing parts supplied by reference TRBV5-1 and TRBJ1-2, is KAGVTQTPRYLIKTRGQQVTLSCSPISGHRSVSWYQQTPGQGLQFLFEYFSETQRNKGNFPGRFSGRQFSNSRSEMNVSTLELGDSALYLCASRGGGFNYGYTFGSGTRLTVV.

In DNA form, the CDR3 reads TGTGCCAGCAGCTCGGGACAGGGATCCTACAATGAGCAGTTCTTC. Amino acids: CASSSGQGSYNEQFF. The rearrangement joins TRBV11-2 to TRBJ2-1, with 9 bases lining up with TRBD1. The CDR3 is 15 amino acids. V lost 4 bases to trimming and J lost 1 base; unmatched junction nucleotides: 2. Germline assignment: CDR1 SGHAT and CDR2 FQNNGV.

As DNA, the CDR3 is TGTGCCAGCAGCACCGGACTAGGACAGCAGTACTTC. Translated: CASSTGLGQQYF. V and J are TRBV11-2 and TRBJ2-7; 7 bases line up with TRBD2. Germline CDR1 and CDR2: SGHAT and FQNNGV. The CDR3 is 12 residues long. V was clipped by 5 bases and J by 8 bases; unmatched bases: 6.

The V call is TRBV7-9, the J call TRBJ2-7; possible D gene TRBD1, 6 bases. Germline V gene lookup returns CDR1 SEHNR and CDR2 FQNEAQ (reference sequence). The CDR3 loop spans 14 amino acids. Trimming took off 5 bases at V and 0 bases at J, with 11 bases between the two ends. As DNA, the CDR3 is TGTGCCAGCAGCCCAACAGGGTACTCCTACGAGCAGTACTTC. It translates to CASSPTGYSYEQYF.

This CDR3 reads CASSLWTGAGNTIYF. The CDR3 region has the DNA TGTGCCAGCAGTTTATGGACAGGGGCTGGAAACACCATATATTTT. The chain has TRBV28 and TRBJ1-3; 8 positions match TRBD1. The CDR3 contains 15 residues. V dropped 0 bases and J dropped 2; count of bases not matched to a gene: 0. Germline V gene data show CDR1 as MDHEN and CDR2 as SYDVKM.

The chain couples TRBV5-4 to TRBJ2-1, with a tentative D call TRBD2 (6 bases). The CDR3 is made up of 14 amino acids. The germline V gene encodes CDR1 SGHNT and CDR2 YYREEE (reference sequence). Trimming removed 2 bases at V and 6 bases at J, with 12 bases between. The CDR3, as DNA: TGTGCCAGCAGCTTACGACTAGAGGCCAATGAGCAGTTCTTC. This encodes CASSLRLEANEQFF.

The chain recombines TRBV6-7 with TRBJ2-5; 9 positions match TRBD2. TRBV6-7 is treated as an ORF (open reading frame) with a function not yet certain. V lost 1 base to trimming and J lost 3 bases; unmatched junction nucleotides: 0. This CDR3 is built from 14 residues. The CDR3 DNA is TGTGCCAGCAGTTACTTAGCGGGGGAAGAGACCCAGTACTTC. This gives the protein CASSYLAGEETQYF.

The chain carries TRBV4-1 and TRBJ1-1; D is unclear. Trimming pared 1 base from V and 0 bases from J, leaving 9 bases between. The CDR3 has 15 amino acids. Germline-derived CDR1 and CDR2 are MGHRA and YSYEKL. As DNA, the CDR3 is TGCGCCAGCAGCCAAGCGTGGCTCATGAACACTGAAGCTTTCTTT. This translates into CASSQAWLMNTEAFF.